These 14 T cell receptor beta chains came from one sample sequenced in a study of blood T cell repertoires in COVID-19. Produced via immunoSEQ multiplex PCR; TCRdb's table is partial and in-frame only. The sample lists about 190,000 clones, roughly 87% occurring once. The sequencing input was peripheral blood. Source of these receptors: a woman aged 55 to 70 with COVID-19, enrolled during active disease.

The chain couples TRBV9 to TRBJ2-3, with D possibly being TRBD2 (6 bases). This CDR3 spans 14 amino acids. Germline V CDR1 and CDR2: SGDLS, YYNGEE. V dropped 0 bases and J dropped 5 bases, with 10 bases sitting between them. The CDR3: CASSVAGVQDTQYF. The CDR3 coding sequence is TGTGCCAGCAGCGTAGCGGGAGTTCAAGATACGCAGTATTTT.

The chain links TRBV19 to TRBJ2-3, with TRBD2 matching 11 bases. Trimming took 4 bases from V and 3 from J; bases not matched to a gene: 3. Germline CDR1 and CDR2: LNHDA and SQIVND (reference sequence). CDR3 length: 15 amino acids. CDR3 loop: CASSSTSGSTDTQYF. CDR3 bases: TGTGCCAGTAGTAGCACTAGCGGGAGTACAGATACGCAGTATTTT.

The chain has TRBV15 and TRBJ2-2; TRBD1 matches 8 bases. The V gene's germline CDR1 is LNHNV and CDR2 YYDKDF (reference sequence). The V gene end was trimmed by 2 bases and the J gene end by 4 bases; junction bases not matched to a gene: 6. CDR3 length: 16 amino acids. The CDR3 DNA is TGTGCCACCAGCAGACAGGGGGCGTGGGTCACCGGGGAGCTGTTTTTT. Amino acid sequence: CATSRQGAWVTGELFF.

This clone occurred once. The V and J genes are TRBV6-2 or TRBV6-3 and TRBJ2-1; 9 bases match TRBD2. The CDR3 covers 18 residues. Germline trimming cut 2 bases from V and 2 bases from J; bases unmatched to any gene: 10. Germline CDR1 MNHEY, CDR2 SVGEGT. CDR3 nucleotide sequence: TGTGCCAGCAGTTACACCCACTTAGCGGGAGTCGCCTACAATGAGCAGTTCTTC. Translation: CASSYTHLAGVAYNEQFF.

The genes are TRBV5-5 and TRBJ2-5, with TRBD2 as a possible D gene (5 bases). Germline loops: CDR1 SGHKS, CDR2 YYEKEE (reference sequence). The CDR3 sequence is 13 residues long. V was pared by 3 bases and J by 2 bases, with 8 bases between. CDR3: CASSWTAQETQYF. The CDR3 nucleotides read TGTGCCAGCAGCTGGACTGCACAAGAGACCCAGTACTTC.

This chain links TRBV11-3 with TRBJ2-1; TRBD2 aligns across 12 bases. The germline V gene encodes CDR1 SGHNT and CDR2 YENEEA. Trimming cost V 3 bases and J 7 bases; bases outside gene matches: 7. The CDR3 extends over 16 amino acids. The CDR3 region is CASSLSGLAGLNEQFF. The CDR3 nucleotides are TGTGCCAGCAGCTTGTCCGGACTAGCGGGATTAAATGAGCAGTTCTTC.

The chain is built from TRBV5-6 and TRBJ2-5; D is undetermined. Germline lookup yields CDR1 SGHDT and CDR2 YYEEEE. The CDR3 extends over 13 amino acids. The V end was cut by 5 bases, the J end by 5 bases, with 13 bases between. The CDR3 region is CASRVFQAETQYF. CDR3 nucleotide sequence: TGTGCCAGCAGGGTCTTCCAGGCGGAGACCCAGTACTTC.

The gene calls are TRBV13 and TRBJ1-1, with D possibly matching TRBD1 (6 bases). V lost 4 bases and J 1 base, leaving 13 bases between the germline ends. The CDR3 totals 15 residues. The germline V gene encodes CDR1 PRHDT and CDR2 FYEKMQ (reference sequence). The DNA for the CDR3 is TGTGCCAGCAGCTACTACGGGACACCGAACACTGAAGCTTTCTTT. This codes for CASSYYGTPNTEAFF.

The chain is built from TRBV19 and TRBJ2-2; possible D gene TRBD1, 7 bases. Trimming removed 6 bases from V and 5 bases from J, with 19 bases in between. This CDR3 has 16 amino acids. In germline, CDR1 is LNHDA, CDR2 SQIVND (reference sequence). The CDR3 loop reads CASRMGRRGRTGELFF. Written as DNA, the CDR3 is TGTGCCAGTAGAATGGGTCGGAGGGGGCGTACCGGGGAGCTGTTTTTT.

This sequence joins TRBV21-1 and TRBJ2-1; the table calls TRBD1, which could not be checked here. TRBV21-1 is reported as a pseudogene. The CDR3 contains 15 residues. The CDR3 loop is CAMRWGSSSYNEQFF. In nucleotides, the CDR3 is TGTGCCATGCGATGGGGCAGCAGCTCCTACAATGAGCAGTTCTTC.

The rearrangement links TRBV1 to TRBJ1-2; the D call of TRBD1 is as the table states it, not checked on the DNA. TRBV1 constitutes a pseudogene. The CDR3 sequence is 16 residues long. CDR3 nucleotides: TGCACCAGCAGCCATGACCTCGGGACAGGTCCGCATGGCTACACCTTC. Translating gives CTSSHDLGTGPHGYTF.

V usage is TRBV2 and J usage is TRBJ1-4; D is perhaps TRBD1 (5 bases). Trimming removed 6 bases at V and 6 bases at J, with 11 bases between. The CDR3 loop spans 13 amino acids. Per germline, CDR1 SNHLY and CDR2 FYNNEI. This CDR3 reads CASSLQGDEKLFF. DNA for the CDR3: TGTGCCAGCAGCCTTCAGGGTGATGAAAAACTGTTTTTT.

This clone was seen only once. The V gene is TRBV6-4, the J gene TRBJ1-3; D not resolved. Looked up from germline, CDR1 is MRHNA and CDR2 is SNTAGT. V lost 1 base to trimming and J lost 1 base, with 8 bases between them. This CDR3 is built from 15 residues. The CDR3, as DNA: TGTGCCAGCAGTGACTGTCCGGTTTCTGGAAACACCATATATTTT. Residues: CASSDCPVSGNTIYF.

The V call is TRBV29-1, the J call TRBJ1-2; tentatively, D is TRBD1 (6 bases). V was clipped by 5 bases and J by 0 bases, with 13 bases between them. The CDR3 has 14 amino acids. Germline values: CDR1 SQVTM, CDR2 ANQGSEA. This CDR3 is CSVRYRVANYGYTF. In DNA, the CDR3 is TGCAGCGTTCGCTACAGGGTCGCTAACTATGGCTACACCTTC.